Sequencing of this T cell receptor (beta chain) was carried out in a study of CD8 T cells in Susac syndrome. Whole-study context: Blood was drawn from patients with Susac syndrome. At that point, they were therapy-naive, on corticosteroids, or on intravenous immunoglobulin alone.

RNA, at 0.5 to 1 ug, was reverse transcribed with random hexamers. TCRdb independently ran MiXCR on the immunoSEQ multiplex PCR reads; one entry per CDR3 protein. Of some 180,000 distinct CDR3 sequences listed, around 94% are singletons. Only one count was recorded for this clonotype. The sequenced material came from CD4+ T cells from PBMCs. The sequence derives from a human donor with Susac syndrome.

The CDR3 region has the DNA TGCAGTGCTCCGACAGGTTACCAAGAGACCCAGTACTTC. Translated, it gives CSAPTGYQETQYF. V and J are TRBV20-1 and TRBJ2-5; possibly TRBD1 for D (6 bases). V was clipped by 5 bases and J by 0 bases, with 10 bases between them. Germline V gene sequence: CDR1 DFQATT, CDR2 SNEGSKA (reference sequence). The CDR3 covers 13 residues.